This note documents a single T cell receptor (beta chain) sequence. Trimming removed 4 bases from V and 5 bases from J; junction bases left unmatched: 4. The CDR3 has 14 amino acids. CDR1 is SGHRS, CDR2 YFSETQ, per germline. These data originate in a study of blood T cell repertoires in COVID-19. Looking at the study overall: Italy, Spain and the United States were the sources of the convalescent and acute COVID-19 samples. From T cells, B-cell-depleted T cells, or PBMCs came the material, which was cDNA or gDNA.

Clones were read by immunoSEQ multiplex PCR, and TCRdb kept only the in-frame ones, dropping some. The sample lists around 62,000 clones; 80% to 85% were seen once. J is TRBJ1-1 and V is TRBV5-1, with 11 bases identical to TRBD1. This TCR came from a man aged 50-60 years with active COVID-19. The sequencing sample was made of peripheral blood. CDR3 sequence: CASSEGTGGTEAFF. CDR3 coding DNA: TGCGCCAGCAGCGAAGGGACAGGGGGGACTGAAGCTTTCTTT.